This T cell receptor beta chain is from a study of blood T cell repertoires in COVID-19 (TCRdb year 2020). Study-level background: Samples from collaborators originated in the United States, Italy and Spain and spanned both the acute and convalescent phases of COVID-19. The material from the prospective study consisted of cDNA or gDNA derived from T cells, B-cell-depleted T cells, or PBMCs. Deeply sampled blood TCRbeta repertoires from subjects exposed to, actively infected with, or recovered from COVID-19 were included in the dataset. The repertoires were released in a freely available public database intended as a resource for research on the immune response to SARS-CoV-2. Samples were obtained from the ongoing ImmuneRACE study (first 160 participants) and from about 1,300 subjects provided by 6 global collaborators. A de-identified subject ID, COVID-19 status, age in years and sex were almost always included in the sample metadata. Where HLA class I and class II types were available, the types were taken from metadata supplied by the sample provider, not from assay-based typing. The study at large found these results: The amount of clinical and demographic metadata varied by source and participant and was provided uncurated.

TCRbeta CDR3 regions were amplified from genomic DNA using the immunoSEQ Assay, a bias-controlled multiplex PCR. As for how the authors treated the data: The number of nucleated cells in each sample was estimated by amplification of reference gene primers within the assay. Sequence reads were collapsed and filtered to measure the absolute abundance of every unique TCRbeta CDR3 rearrangement. Productive Simpson clonality was computed per sample as the square root of Simpson's diversity index over productive rearrangements. The immuneACCESS repertoire file appears here via TCRdb, limited to in-frame rearrangements. These files lack a portion of the clones; in checked studies, under half of the deficit traces to unresolved V genes, and the cause of the others is not known. V, J and clone size were drawn from that table, and D and trimming were deduced from the DNA. The table for this sample lists 75,000 to 95,000 clones; around 74% of them were counted only once. The biggest ten clones account for just under 4% of the sample.

The CDR3, cysteine through phenylalanine, is 13 amino acids long. Only CDR3 DNA remains: 39 bases, in frame from the first base. In the germline V gene, CDR1 corresponds to SGHTA and CDR2 to FQGTGA. In regard to this clone: Its antigen specificity is not known. At one end, the junction sequence differs from germline, possibly due to a read error.

In Seattle, one collaborating source enrolled patients while the infection was active and tracked those patients longitudinally over the course of disease. Whole blood was collected in K2EDTA tubes by collaborating institutions according to the institutions' own protocols. Collaborator samples were shipped for TCRbeta analysis as frozen whole blood, isolated PBMCs, or DNA extracted from either sample type. The TCR sequence derives from a man aged 70-80 years with COVID-19, enrolled during active disease. Recombination connected TRBV7-3 to TRBJ1-1; 7 bases in the middle match TRBD1. Material: peripheral blood. The nucleotide sequence reads as follows: TGTGCCAGCAGCATAACGACAGGGACTGAAGCTTTCTTT. Translated, it reads CASSITTGTEAFF. This CDR3, with the reference TRBV7-3 and TRBJ1-1 proteins standing in past its ends, gives the full variable domain GAGVSQTPSNKVTEKGKYVELRCDPISGHTALYWYRQSLGQGPEFLIYFQGTGAADDSGLPNDRFFAVRPEGSVSTLKIQRTERGDSAVYLCASSITTGTEAFFGQGTRLTVV.